One and the same sample provided the 20 T cell receptor beta chains below, sequenced in a study of blood T cell repertoires in COVID-19. Sequencing used immunoSEQ multiplex PCR; TCRdb keeps in-frame clones, though not all of them. The data show 95,000 to 150,000 clones, 84% seen once. Sequenced material: PBMCs or T cells enriched from blood (not recorded which). The receptors originated from a woman aged 30 to 39 who had recovered from COVID-19.

This clone was seen many times. The V gene is TRBV6-5, the J gene TRBJ2-2, with TRBD1 as a possible D gene (6 bases). Deletions cut 7 bases from V and 5 bases from J, with 11 bases between. This CDR3 comprises 13 residues. Per the germline V gene, CDR1 is MNHEY and CDR2 is SVGAGI. The CDR3 coding sequence is TGTGCCAGCAATAGGGGGATGACCGGGGAGCTGTTTTTT. It encodes CASNRGMTGELFF.

The J gene is TRBJ1-4, the V gene TRBV7-9; D remains ambiguous. This CDR3 has 14 amino acids. Trimming removed 5 bases at V and 5 bases at J, with 12 bases between. Germline values: CDR1 SEHNR, CDR2 FQNEAQ (reference sequence). CDR3: CASSPHDGNEKLFF. CDR3 bases: TGTGCCAGCAGCCCCCATGACGGGAATGAAAAACTGTTTTTT.

The CDR3 region has the DNA TGTGCCAGCAGCTTTGCCCCACTAGCGACCGGGGAGCTGTTTTTT. Amino acid sequence: CASSFAPLATGELFF. The chain uses TRBV11-2 and TRBJ2-2; TRBD2 aligns across 7 bases. The CDR3 loop spans 15 amino acids. In germline, CDR1 is SGHAT, CDR2 FQNNGV. Trimming cost V 3 bases and J 5 bases; bases outside gene matches: 6.

This clone has only a few counts. The CDR3 spells CASSQDRAGKQFF. CDR3 nucleotide sequence: TGCGCCAGCAGCCAAGATAGGGCGGGAAAGCAGTTCTTC. The chain carries TRBV4-1 and TRBJ2-1, with TRBD2 as a possible D gene (6 bases). The CDR3 runs to 13 residues. CDR1 and CDR2 from the germline V gene are MGHRA and YSYEKL. The V gene lost 0 bases and the J gene lost 11 bases, with 11 bases spanning the gap.

This clone was observed a single time. The rearrangement joins TRBV9 to TRBJ2-1; TRBD1 matches 11 bases. CDR3 length equals 15 residues. Looked up from germline, CDR1 is SGDLS and CDR2 is YYNGEE. Trimming at V came to 4 bases and at J to 1 base, leaving 1 base not matched to a gene. CDR3 sequence: CASSRDRGSYNEQFF. CDR3 DNA: TGTGCCAGCAGCAGGGACAGGGGGTCCTACAATGAGCAGTTCTTC. Full variable domain (missing parts from reference TRBV9 and TRBJ2-1): DSGVTQTPKHLITATGQRVTLRCSPRSGDLSVYWYQQSLDQGLQFLIQYYNGEERAKGNILERFSAQQFPDLHSELNLSSLELGDSALYFCASSRDRGSYNEQFFGPGTRLTVL.

J is TRBJ1-6 and V is TRBV28; 7 bases align to TRBD1. The V segment lost 6 bases and the J segment 8 bases; nucleotides outside the gene matches: 16. CDR1 is MDHEN, CDR2 SYDVKM, per germline. The CDR3 contains 17 residues. CDR3 sequence: CASSPRQGGFLDSPLHF. As DNA, the CDR3 is TGTGCCAGCAGCCCAAGACAGGGCGGTTTTTTAGATTCACCCCTCCACTTT.

The V call is TRBV9, the J call TRBJ1-3; TRBD1 agrees at 10 bases. V trimming: 0 bases; J trimming: 1 base; junction bases outside the gene matches: 13. Germline V gene data show CDR1 as SGDLS and CDR2 as YYNGEE. This CDR3 region has 20 residues. In DNA form, the CDR3 reads TGTGCCAGCAGCGTAGCTGTGAGCCTCGGACAGGGGGTATCTGGAAACACCATATATTTT. Its protein product is CASSVAVSLGQGVSGNTIYF.

The gene calls are TRBV4-1 and TRBJ2-2; 9 positions agree with TRBD1. J lost 4 bases, V lost 6 bases, and 9 bases had no gene match. Germline V CDR1 and CDR2: MGHRA, YSYEKL. The CDR3 is 16 amino acids. The CDR3 region is CASRTPGQGITGELFF. DNA of the CDR3: TGCGCCAGCAGGACGCCGGGACAGGGCATCACCGGGGAGCTGTTTTTT.

The chain combines TRBV6-4 with TRBJ2-1; 8 positions match TRBD2. V was clipped by 5 bases and J by 0 bases; unmatched bases: 0. This CDR3 has 14 amino acids. The germline gives CDR1 MRHNA, CDR2 SNTAGT. CDR3 in DNA: TGTGCCAGCAGTAGCGGGAGCTCCTACAATGAGCAGTTCTTC. Residues: CASSSGSSYNEQFF.

The J gene is TRBJ2-2, the V gene TRBV3-1 (or the pseudogene TRBV3-2), with TRBD1 matching over 12 bases. Germline CDR1 LGHDT, CDR2 YNNKEL (reference sequence). There are 21 residues in the CDR3. Trimming at V came to 1 base and at J to 6 bases, leaving 18 bases not matched to a gene. CDR3 protein: CASSQAARGTGGTYHPGELFF. The CDR3 DNA reads TGTGCCAGCAGCCAAGCCGCGAGGGGGACAGGGGGCACCTACCACCCCGGGGAGCTGTTTTTT.

This rearrangement joins TRBV28 to TRBJ2-3; perhaps TRBD1 as D (6 bases). V was shortened by 5 bases and J by 5 bases, with 11 bases between the two germline ends. The CDR3 sequence is 13 residues long. CDR1 and CDR2 (germline): MDHEN, SYDVKM. DNA of the CDR3: TGTGCCAGCAGTCAGATGGGACAAGATACGCAGTATTTT. The encoded protein is CASSQMGQDTQYF.

This chain connects TRBV6-5 to TRBJ1-1; D not certain. There are 12 residues in the CDR3. Per the germline V gene, CDR1 is MNHEY and CDR2 is SVGAGI. V was pared by 2 bases and J by 11 bases, with 12 bases between. The CDR3 region is CASSYGGTVAFF. The CDR3 DNA follows: TGTGCCAGCAGTTACGGCGGCACCGTTGCTTTCTTT.

The chain employs TRBV18 and TRBJ2-7; no definite D call. Germline CDR1 reads KGHSH; CDR2 reads LQKENI. The length of the CDR3 is 14 residues. V lost 0 bases and J 6 bases, leaving 12 bases between the germline ends. CDR3 amino acids: CASSPPSRRSEQYF. CDR3 nucleotides: TGTGCCAGCTCACCACCGTCCCGTAGAAGCGAGCAGTACTTC.

This chain connects TRBV11-2 to TRBJ2-7, with 13 bases aligning to TRBD2. V lost 1 base to trimming and J lost 7 bases; unmatched junction nucleotides: 16. Germline-derived CDR1 and CDR2 are SGHAT and FQNNGV. The CDR3 runs 19 residues. Written as DNA, the CDR3 is TGTGCCAGCAGCTTAGGTGTGACTAGCGGGAGGCGAACAATGGGGGAGCAGTACTTC. This gives the protein CASSLGVTSGRRTMGEQYF.

The V and J genes are TRBV12-3 or TRBV12-4 and TRBJ2-7, with a possible D match to TRBD1 (6 bases). Trimming removed 6 bases at V and 2 bases at J, with 11 bases between. The CDR3 length is 13 residues. The CDR3 reads CASSRTVPYEQYF. The CDR3 nucleotides read TGTGCCAGCAGCAGGACAGTCCCCTACGAGCAGTACTTC.

The V gene is TRBV7-9, the J gene TRBJ2-7, with TRBD1 matching 7 bases. Trimming cost V 5 bases and J 2 bases; bases outside gene matches: 6. This CDR3 spans 14 amino acids. Per the germline V gene, CDR1 is SEHNR and CDR2 is FQNEAQ (reference sequence). The CDR3, as DNA: TGTGCCAGCAGCCGAGGGGGACAGCCCTACGAGCAGTACTTC. As protein: CASSRGGQPYEQYF.

This chain links TRBV10-3 with TRBJ2-5; possibly TRBD1 for D (5 bases). The germline CDR1 and CDR2 sequences are ENHRY and SYGVKD. The CDR3 covers 15 residues. The V end lost 0 bases, the J end lost 5 bases, and 13 bases lay between the germline ends. The CDR3 region is CAISESAGSPETQYF. In DNA, the CDR3 is TGTGCCATCAGTGAGTCGGCAGGGTCCCCGGAGACCCAGTACTTC.

This clone was recorded only once. The chain couples TRBV28 to TRBJ2-1, with 11 bases identical to TRBD2. This CDR3 spans 15 amino acids. The trim removed 5 bases at V and 3 bases at J, leaving 3 bases unmatched. Germline-derived CDR1 and CDR2 are MDHEN and SYDVKM. CDR3 sequence (DNA): TGTGCCAGCAGTCTGGGACTAGCGGTCTACAATGAGCAGTTCTTC. This sequence encodes CASSLGLAVYNEQFF. The full variable domain, rest sourced from reference TRBV28 and TRBJ2-1, is DVKVTQSSRYLVKRTGEKVFLECVQDMDHENMFWYRQDPGLGLRLIYFSYDVKMKEKGDIPEGYSVSREKKERFSLILESASTNQTSMYLCASSLGLAVYNEQFFGPGTRLTVL.

The V call is TRBV5-4, the J call TRBJ2-1, with 10 bases lining up with TRBD2. V shed 0 bases, J shed 6 bases, and the junction held 3 bases outside the gene matches. CDR1 and CDR2 (germline): SGHNT, YYREEE (reference sequence). This CDR3 is built from 15 residues. CDR3 bases: TGTGCCAGCAGCTTGGAGCGGGAGGGTCGCAATGAGCAGTTCTTC. Amino acids: CASSLEREGRNEQFF.

The sample holds one count of this clone. The chain joins TRBV5-8 to TRBJ1-1; TRBD1 might be the D (5 bases). The V gene lost 2 bases and the J gene lost 3 bases, with 17 bases spanning the gap. CDR3 size: 16 residues. The V gene's germline CDR1 is SGHTS and CDR2 YDEGEE. CDR3 nucleotide sequence: TGTGCCAGCAGCTTCTGGACACCCCTTGCATACACTGAAGCTTTCTTT. As protein: CASSFWTPLAYTEAFF.